This T cell receptor beta chain was recovered during a study of blood T cell repertoires in COVID-19. Across the study: Acute-phase and convalescent COVID-19 samples originated in the United States, Italy and Spain. T cells, B-cell-depleted T cells, or PBMCs provided the cDNA or gDNA that served as material.

The CDR3 is made up of 14 amino acids. V gave up 6 bases and J gave up 0 bases, with 9 bases separating them. The germline gives CDR1 MNHEY, CDR2 SVGAGI. Clones were read by immunoSEQ multiplex PCR, and TCRdb kept only the in-frame ones, dropping some. There are 200,000 to 250,000 clones in the sample; about 88% occur only once, and around 2.7% lies in the top ten. The TCR comes from a woman aged 25 to 39 who had recovered from COVID-19. Sequenced input: PBMCs or T cells enriched from blood (not recorded which). The rearrangement joins TRBV6-5 to TRBJ1-3; tentatively, D is TRBD1 (5 bases). The CDR3 is CASSRDSSGNTIYF. In DNA form, the CDR3 reads TGTGCCAGCAGCAGAGACAGCTCTGGAAACACCATATATTTT.